The source of this TCR beta chain is a study of T cell repertoires in cytomegalovirus infection. Study context: It was recently identified HLA-C-restricted and well-studied HLA-B-restricted CMV epitopes that the study used. Carrying CMV and the relevant HLA type showed in public TCR beta signatures.

There are many counts of this clonotype. Its antigen remains unidentified. TCRdb independently ran MiXCR on the reads; one entry per CDR3 protein. The sample records hundreds of thousands of distinct CDR3 sequences, 25% to 35% being singletons. J gave up 8 bases and V 5 bases, and 7 bases lay outside the gene matches. The V gene's germline CDR1 is SGHTA and CDR2 FQGNSA. The CDR3 sequence is 14 residues long. The material was cultured PBMCs, obtained from culture after CMV antigen stimulation. V is TRBV7-2 and J is TRBJ1-3; 9 nucleotides match TRBD1. The TCR sequence derives from a human donor in good health (CMV status not recorded). Some clones in this sample may be carry-over from other donors' samples. This chain's CDR3 is CASSVDRGVHTIYF. The CDR3 DNA sequence: TGTGCCAGCAGCGTGGACAGGGGCGTCCACACCATATATTTT.